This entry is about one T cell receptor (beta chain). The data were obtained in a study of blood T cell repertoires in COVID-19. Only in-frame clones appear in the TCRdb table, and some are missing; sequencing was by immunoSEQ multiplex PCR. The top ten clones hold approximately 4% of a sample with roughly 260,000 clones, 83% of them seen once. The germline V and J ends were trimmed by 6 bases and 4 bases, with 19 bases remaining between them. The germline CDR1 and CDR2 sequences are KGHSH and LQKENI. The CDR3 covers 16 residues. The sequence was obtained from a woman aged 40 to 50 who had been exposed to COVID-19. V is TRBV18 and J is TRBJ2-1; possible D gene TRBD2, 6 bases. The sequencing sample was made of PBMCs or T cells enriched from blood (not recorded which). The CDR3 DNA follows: TGTGCCAGCTCGTTAGAGGGAGGTGCGGGGTACAATGAGCAGTTCTTC. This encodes CASSLEGGAGYNEQFF.